Detailed here is one T cell receptor beta chain. These data are taken from a study of identifying expanded T cells in peripheral blood. Only in-frame clones appear in the TCRdb table, and some are missing; sequencing was by immunoSEQ multiplex PCR. There are about 58,000 clones in the sample; around four fifths occur only once, and over 15% lies in the top ten. No infections or other immune events were documented during collection. V dropped 2 bases and J dropped 12; count of bases not matched to a gene: 16. Germline lookup yields CDR1 MNHNS and CDR2 SASEGT. The length of the CDR3 is 17 residues. The sample comprised blood. The origin of this receptor is a person aged 18-70 years in good health. V is TRBV6-1 and J is TRBJ1-6; 7 nucleotides agree with TRBD1. The CDR3 loop reads CASSEIGFRDREIPLHF. CDR3 DNA sequence: TGTGCCAGCAGTGAAATAGGTTTCCGAGACAGGGAGATACCCCTCCACTTT.